This note documents a single TCR beta chain sequence. What it binds is unknown. The record originates from a study of tumor-infiltrating lymphocytes in localized non-small cell lung cancer. Study background: Several tumor histologies, both smoking statuses, and some post-neoadjuvant chemotherapy samples were included. Notes on the study in general: Compared with uninvolved lung, tumors showed higher T cell infiltration by TCRbeta sequencing.

CDR1 is SGDLS, CDR2 YYNGEE, per germline. Trimming took 4 bases from V and 6 from J, leaving 17 bases between them. CDR3 length: 14 amino acids. Assay: immunoSEQ multiplex PCR; the TCRdb copy retains only in-frame clones and omits some. Among about 4,000 clones, under 75% were seen once, and the ten largest hold roughly a quarter. This chain joins TRBV9 and TRBJ2-7; D may match TRBD1 or TRBD2 (5 bases each). The clonotype was recovered from a human donor with non-small cell lung cancer. Sequencing was carried out using uninvolved lung tissue not adjacent to the tumor. The CDR3 DNA is TGTGCCAGCAGCCCGAGGGCCGGACAACCCGAGCAGTACTTC. Its translation: CASSPRAGQPEQYF.